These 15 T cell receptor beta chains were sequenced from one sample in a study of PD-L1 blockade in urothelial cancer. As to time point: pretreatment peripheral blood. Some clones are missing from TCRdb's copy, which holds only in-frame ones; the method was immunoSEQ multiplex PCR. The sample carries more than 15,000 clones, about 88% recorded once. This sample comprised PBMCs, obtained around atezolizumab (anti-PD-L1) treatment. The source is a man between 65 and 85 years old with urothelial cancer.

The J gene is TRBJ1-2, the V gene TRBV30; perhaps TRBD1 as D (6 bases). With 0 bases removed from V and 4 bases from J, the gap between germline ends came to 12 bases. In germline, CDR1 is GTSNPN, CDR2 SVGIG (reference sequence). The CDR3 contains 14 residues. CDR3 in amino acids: CAWSVLRTAYGYTF. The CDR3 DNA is TGTGCCTGGAGTGTATTGAGGACAGCCTATGGCTACACCTTC.

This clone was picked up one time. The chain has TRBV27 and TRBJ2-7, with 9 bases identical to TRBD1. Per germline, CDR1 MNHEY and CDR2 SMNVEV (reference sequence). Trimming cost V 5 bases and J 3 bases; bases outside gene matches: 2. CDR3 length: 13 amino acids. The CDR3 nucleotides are TGTGCCAGCAGTCGGACAGGGGACTACGAGCAGTACTTC. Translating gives CASSRTGDYEQYF.

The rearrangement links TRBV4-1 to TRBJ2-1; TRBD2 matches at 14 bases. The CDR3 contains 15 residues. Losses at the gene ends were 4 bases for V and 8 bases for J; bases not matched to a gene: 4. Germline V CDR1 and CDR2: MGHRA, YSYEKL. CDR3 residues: CASSRTSGGFDEQFF. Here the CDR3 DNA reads TGCGCCAGCAGCCGGACTAGCGGGGGGTTCGATGAGCAGTTCTTC.

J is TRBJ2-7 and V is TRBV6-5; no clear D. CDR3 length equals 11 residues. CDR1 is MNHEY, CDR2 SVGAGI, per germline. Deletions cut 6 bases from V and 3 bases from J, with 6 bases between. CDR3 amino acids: CASSLNYEQYF. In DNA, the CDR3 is TGTGCCAGCAGCCTAAACTACGAGCAGTACTTC.

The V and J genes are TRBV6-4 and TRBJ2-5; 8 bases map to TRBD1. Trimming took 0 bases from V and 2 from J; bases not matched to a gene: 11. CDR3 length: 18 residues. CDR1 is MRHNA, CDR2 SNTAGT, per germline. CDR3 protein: CASSDSVVTGGNQETQYF. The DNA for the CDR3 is TGTGCCAGCAGTGACTCGGTTGTCACAGGGGGTAATCAAGAGACCCAGTACTTC.

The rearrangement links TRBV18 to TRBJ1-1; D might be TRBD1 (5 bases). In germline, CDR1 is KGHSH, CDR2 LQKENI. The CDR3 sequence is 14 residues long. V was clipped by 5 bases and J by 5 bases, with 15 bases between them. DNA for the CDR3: TGTGCCAGCTCATCGGGGGTGGCCAATACTGAAGCTTTCTTT. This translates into CASSSGVANTEAFF.

CDR3 loop: CASSLAGGPMTDTQYF. The CDR3 DNA reads TGCGCCAGCAGCTTGGCGGGGGGGCCGATGACAGATACGCAGTATTTT. This chain uses TRBV5-1 with TRBJ2-3; 8 bases are shared with TRBD2. The germline CDR1 and CDR2 sequences are SGHRS and YFSETQ. This CDR3 is built from 16 residues. V was clipped by 0 bases and J by 3 bases; unmatched bases: 6.

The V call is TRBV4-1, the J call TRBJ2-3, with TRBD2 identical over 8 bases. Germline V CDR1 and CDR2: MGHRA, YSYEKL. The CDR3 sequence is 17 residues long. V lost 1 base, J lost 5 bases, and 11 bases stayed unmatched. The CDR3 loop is CASSQAGGGLGRDTQYF. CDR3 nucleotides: TGCGCCAGCAGCCAAGCAGGCGGGGGGTTGGGAAGAGATACGCAGTATTTT.

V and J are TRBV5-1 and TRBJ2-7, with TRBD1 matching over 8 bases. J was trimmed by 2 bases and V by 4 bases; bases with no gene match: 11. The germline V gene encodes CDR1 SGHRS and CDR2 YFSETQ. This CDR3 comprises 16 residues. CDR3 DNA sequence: TGCGCCAGCAGCCCCCAGGGGGGACAGGCAACCTACGAGCAGTACTTC. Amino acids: CASSPQGGQATYEQYF.

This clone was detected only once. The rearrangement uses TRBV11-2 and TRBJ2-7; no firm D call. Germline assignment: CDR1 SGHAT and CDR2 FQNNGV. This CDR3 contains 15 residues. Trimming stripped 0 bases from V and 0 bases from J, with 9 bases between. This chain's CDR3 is CASSLEFGYSYEQYF. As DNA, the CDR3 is TGTGCCAGCAGCTTAGAATTCGGGTACTCCTACGAGCAGTACTTC.

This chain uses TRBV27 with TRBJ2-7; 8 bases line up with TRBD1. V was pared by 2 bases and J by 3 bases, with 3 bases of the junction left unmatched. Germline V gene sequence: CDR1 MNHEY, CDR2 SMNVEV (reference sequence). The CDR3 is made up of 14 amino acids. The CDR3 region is CASSLGTGRYEQYF. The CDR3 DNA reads TGTGCCAGCAGTTTAGGGACAGGACGCTACGAGCAGTACTTC.

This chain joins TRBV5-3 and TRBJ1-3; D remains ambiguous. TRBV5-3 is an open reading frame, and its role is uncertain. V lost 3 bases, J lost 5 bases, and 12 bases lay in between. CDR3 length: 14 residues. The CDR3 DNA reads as TGTGCCAGAAGCTACCGCCAGGAACGAAACACCATATATTTT. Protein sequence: CARSYRQERNTIYF.

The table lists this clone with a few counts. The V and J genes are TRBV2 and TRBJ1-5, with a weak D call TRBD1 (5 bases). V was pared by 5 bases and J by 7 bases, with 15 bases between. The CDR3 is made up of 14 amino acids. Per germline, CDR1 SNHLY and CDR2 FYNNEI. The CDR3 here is CASSFERRGQPQHF. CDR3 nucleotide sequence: TGTGCCAGCAGTTTCGAACGTAGGGGACAGCCCCAGCATTTT. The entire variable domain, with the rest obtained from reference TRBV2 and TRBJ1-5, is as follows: EPEVTQTPSHQVTQMGQEVILRCVPISNHLYFYWYRQILGQKVEFLVSFYNNEISEKSEIFDDQFSVERPDGSNFTLKIRSTKLEDSAMYFCASSFERRGQPQHFGDGTRLSIL.

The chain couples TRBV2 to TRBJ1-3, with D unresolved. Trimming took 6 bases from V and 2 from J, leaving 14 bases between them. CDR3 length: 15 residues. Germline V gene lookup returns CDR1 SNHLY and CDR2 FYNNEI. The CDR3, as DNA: TGTGCCAGCAGGGGAGTCAGGAGTCCTGGAAACACCATATATTTT. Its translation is CASRGVRSPGNTIYF. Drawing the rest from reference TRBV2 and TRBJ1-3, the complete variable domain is EPEVTQTPSHQVTQMGQEVILRCVPISNHLYFYWYRQILGQKVEFLVSFYNNEISEKSEIFDDQFSVERPDGSNFTLKIRSTKLEDSAMYFCASRGVRSPGNTIYFGEGSWLTVV.

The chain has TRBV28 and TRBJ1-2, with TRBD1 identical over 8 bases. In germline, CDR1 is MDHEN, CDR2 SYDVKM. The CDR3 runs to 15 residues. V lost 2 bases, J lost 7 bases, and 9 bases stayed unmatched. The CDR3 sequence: CASSLAPEQGGGYTF. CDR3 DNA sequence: TGTGCCAGCAGTTTAGCGCCCGAACAGGGGGGTGGCTACACCTTC.